The entry below gives a single TCR beta chain sequence along with its context. Sequencing used immunoSEQ multiplex PCR; TCRdb keeps in-frame clones, though not all of them. The table lists over 250,000 clones, approximately 89% of them singletons. Trimming left V 3 bases short and J 0 bases short, with 10 bases between. The CDR3 has 15 amino acids. CDR1 is KGHSH and CDR2 is LQKENI in the germline V gene. These data are taken from a study of blood T cell repertoires in COVID-19. The specimen sequenced was PBMCs or T cells enriched from blood (not recorded which). The genes are TRBV18 and TRBJ2-3, with D maybe TRBD1 (6 bases). This TCR derives from an older woman who had recovered from COVID-19. The DNA for the CDR3 is TGTGCCAGCTCACCCAGGACAGACAGCACAGATACGCAGTATTTT. Protein: CASSPRTDSTDTQYF.